Listed below are T cell receptor beta chains from one sample, sequenced in a study of cytomegalovirus exposure and HLA in healthy donors. Repertoires were generated with immunoSEQ multiplex PCR, while TCRdb's copy carries only in-frame clones and drops some. Of approximately 110,000 clones listed, around 80% are singletons. The source material was PBMCs. The receptors stem from a woman aged 40 to 50 in good health and CMV-seronegative. The CDR3 runs from the conserved cysteine through the conserved F or W. A D gene is named only where the DNA matches it firmly. Only part of the rows carry a size: once, few, many, or a class if the clone is expanded.

CDR3 DNA	CDR3 protein	clone size	D gene	V gene	J gene
TGTGCCAGCAGTGAACGTCGGGGACAGGGTTTCTCTAATGAAAAACTGTTTTTT	CASSERRGQGFSNEKLFF	.	TRBD1	TRBV6-1	TRBJ1-4
TGTGCCAGCAGCTTAGCCCCGGACACCTCCTACGAGCAGTACTTC	CASSLAPDTSYEQYF	.	.	TRBV7-8	TRBJ2-7
TGTGCCAGCAGATGGCAGGGCTACACCGGGGAGCTGTTTTTT	CASRWQGYTGELFF	.	.	TRBV7-2	TRBJ2-2
TGTGCCAGCAGCTTCGAGCGGGGGGGCCCCCGGGAGACCCAGTACTTC	CASSFERGGPRETQYF	.	TRBD2	TRBV7-2	TRBJ2-5
TGTGCCAGCAGCCAAGTGTGGGGGGGTTATGAGCAGTTCTTC	CASSQVWGGYEQFF	once	TRBD2	TRBV14	TRBJ2-1
TGCGCCAGCAGTGACAGTTGGAATGAGCAGTTCTTC	CASSDSWNEQFF	.	.	TRBV10-2	TRBJ2-1
TGTGCCAGCACCCTCTCGACTAGCTACTATGAGCAGTTCTTC	CASTLSTSYYEQFF	once	TRBD2	TRBV2	TRBJ2-1
TGTGCCAGCAGCTTGAAAGGGGTCAATGAGCAGTTCTTC	CASSLKGVNEQFF	.	.	TRBV5-4	TRBJ2-1
TGTGCCAGCAGTGAACGGGACAGCTTATTCTACAATGAGCAGTTCTTC	CASSERDSLFYNEQFF	.	TRBD1	TRBV2	TRBJ2-1
TGTGCCAGCAGTGAACCCTTATCCTATAATTCACCCCTCCACTTT	CASSEPLSYNSPLHF	.	.	TRBV2	TRBJ1-6
TGTGCCAGCAGTCCCCGGACTGATGAAAAACTGTTTTTT	CASSPRTDEKLFF	once	.	TRBV27	TRBJ1-4
TGTGCCAGCAGTGTCAGGGAATCAGGGCCCCAGCATTTT	CASSVRESGPQHF	.	.	TRBV25-1	TRBJ1-5
TGTGCCAGCAGCACTGCGGGACAGGGAAGCACTGAAGCTTTCTTT	CASSTAGQGSTEAFF	.	TRBD1	TRBV28	TRBJ1-1
TGTGCCAGCAGCTTGAACCAGGGGTTCGGGGAGCTGTTTTTT	CASSLNQGFGELFF	.	.	TRBV5-5	TRBJ2-2
TGTGCCAGCTCACCAGAGGCAGGGGACACGACGAGCTCCTACAATGAGCAGTTCTTC	CASSPEAGDTTSSYNEQFF	.	.	TRBV18	TRBJ2-1
TGTGCCAGCAGCTTAGCACAGGGGGCTCGAGAGACCCAGTACTTC	CASSLAQGARETQYF	.	TRBD1	TRBV7-9	TRBJ2-5
TGTGCCAGTAGTATAGGAACAGACAATGAGCAGTTCTTC	CASSIGTDNEQFF	.	.	TRBV19	TRBJ2-1
TGTGCCAGCAGCTCCCGGACTAGCGGGGGGGCCTGGGAGACCCAGTACTTC	CASSSRTSGGAWETQYF	.	TRBD2	TRBV28	TRBJ2-5
TGTGCCAGCAGCCCCGACCCAGGGGGCTTGCAGACCCAGTACTTC	CASSPDPGGLQTQYF	.	TRBD1	TRBV9	TRBJ2-5
TGTGCCTGGAGTGTACTGTATGAGCAGTTCTTC	CAWSVLYEQFF	.	.	TRBV30	TRBJ2-1
TGTGCCAGCAGTGGACAGAAAGGGAATTCACCCCTCCACTTT	CASSGQKGNSPLHF	.	.	TRBV2	TRBJ1-6
TGTGCCAGCAGCCCCACAGCGGGGTATGGCTACACCTTC	CASSPTAGYGYTF	once	.	TRBV2	TRBJ1-2